Shown below are 19 T cell receptor beta chains from a single sample sequenced in a study of Ad26.COV2.S vaccination and SARS-CoV-2 variants. The data were produced by immunoSEQ multiplex PCR, yet TCRdb's version contains in-frame clones alone and is incomplete. The sample lists around 320,000 clones; 80% to 90% were seen once. Treatment noted: around 19 received Ad26.COV2.S at low or high dose, single or two shots; about 5 received placebo; per-sample allocation not given. At day 63 after the first vaccine or placebo injection, samples were drawn. The starting material was peripheral blood, obtained in a trial of Ad26.COV2.S vaccine versus placebo. These receptors were collected from a person aged 18-60 years who received the Ad26.COV2.S COVID-19 vaccine or a placebo.

The chain recombines TRBV7-9 with TRBJ2-7, with a possible D match to TRBD1 (5 bases). Trimming took off 5 bases at V and 2 bases at J, with 16 bases between the two ends. Germline CDR1 SEHNR, CDR2 FQNEAQ (reference sequence). CDR3 length: 15 residues. The CDR3 DNA follows: TGTGCCAGCAGCCTACCCACAGGATTAACCTACGAGCAGTACTTC. Its translation is CASSLPTGLTYEQYF.

V is TRBV14 and J is TRBJ2-7, with D unresolved. The CDR3 totals 15 residues. V lost 0 bases, J lost 6 bases, and 15 bases lay in between. The germline gives CDR1 SGHDN, CDR2 FVKESK. The CDR3 bases are TGTGCCAGCAGCCAAGAGAGAAACGGAGTGATCGAGCAGTACTTC. Encoded protein: CASSQERNGVIEQYF.

V gene TRBV12-3 or TRBV12-4 combines with J gene TRBJ1-1, with no clear D. Trimming shortened V by 5 bases and J by 10 bases, and 14 bases separated the two germline ends. This CDR3 is built from 12 residues. The CDR3 region is CASSRLTGGAFF. The CDR3 nucleotides read TGTGCCAGCAGTCGCCTCACCGGAGGAGCTTTCTTT.

This chain uses TRBV19 with TRBJ2-1, with 7 nucleotides matching TRBD2. Germline V gene lookup returns CDR1 LNHDA and CDR2 SQIVND (reference sequence). CDR3 size: 14 residues. V dropped 3 bases and J dropped 3; count of bases not matched to a gene: 2. CDR3 coding DNA: TGTGCCAGTAGTATTACGGGGGGCTACAATGAGCAGTTCTTC. It is translated as CASSITGGYNEQFF.

The V call is TRBV13, the J call TRBJ2-5, with 7 bases fitting TRBD2. Germline lookup yields CDR1 PRHDT and CDR2 FYEKMQ (reference sequence). Trimming at V came to 3 bases and at J to 3 bases, leaving 7 bases not matched to a gene. CDR3 length equals 15 residues. This CDR3 is CASSFLRGRKETQYF. The CDR3 DNA is TGTGCCAGCAGCTTTTTGCGGGGGAGAAAAGAGACCCAGTACTTC.

CDR3 region: CASSSTSGLQETQYF. The CDR3 DNA is TGCGCCAGCAGCTCGACTAGCGGTCTCCAAGAGACCCAGTACTTC. The chain links TRBV5-1 to TRBJ2-5; TRBD2 matches 9 bases. The CDR3 covers 15 residues. Germline-derived CDR1 and CDR2 are SGHRS and YFSETQ. J gave up 1 base and V 3 bases, and 4 bases lay outside the gene matches.

J is TRBJ2-4 and V is TRBV27; D remains ambiguous. V was pared by 0 bases and J by 8 bases, with 14 bases between. In germline, CDR1 is MNHEY, CDR2 SMNVEV (reference sequence). The CDR3 runs to 15 residues. CDR3 nucleotides: TGTGCCAGCAGTTTATCGGTCAGGTTATCAGACATTCAGTACTTC. Its protein is CASSLSVRLSDIQYF.

The rearrangement links TRBV3-1 (or the pseudogene TRBV3-2) to TRBJ2-3, with D tentatively TRBD2 (6 bases). This CDR3 comprises 14 residues. V gave up 5 bases and J gave up 2 bases, with 11 bases separating them. Germline assignment: CDR1 LGHDT and CDR2 YNNKEL (reference sequence). DNA of the CDR3: TGTGCCAGCAGCGTCGGGGGAGCCACAGATACGCAGTATTTT. This sequence encodes CASSVGGATDTQYF.

This clone came up once. The DNA of the CDR3 is TGTGCCAGCAGTAAAGGCAGACTGAACACTGAAGCTTTCTTT. This codes for CASSKGRLNTEAFF. The chain links TRBV14 to TRBJ1-1; D gene ambiguous. The CDR3 spans 14 residues. Germline CDR1 and CDR2: SGHDN and FVKESK. Trimming left V 6 bases short and J 0 bases short, with 11 bases between.

This clone appeared once. This sequence joins TRBV6-6 and TRBJ1-5; weak D call: TRBD1 (6 bases). The V gene's germline CDR1 is MNHNY and CDR2 SVGAGI (reference sequence). CDR3 size: 16 residues. Trimming removed 2 bases from V and 4 bases from J, with 15 bases in between. The CDR3 DNA is TGTGCCAGCAGTTACGGTCAAAGGGGGAGGAATCAGCCCCAGCATTTT. It is translated as CASSYGQRGRNQPQHF.

In its sample, this clone was seen a few times. The genes are TRBV4-2 and TRBJ1-6, with TRBD1 identical over 8 bases. The CDR3 has 15 residues. V gave up 0 bases and J gave up 8 bases; unmatched junction bases: 3. The V gene's germline CDR1 is LGHNA and CDR2 YNFKEQ. CDR3 in DNA: TGTGCCAGCAGCCAAGAGGGACAGGTGGATTCACCCCTCCACTTT. It specifies CASSQEGQVDSPLHF.

This sequence joins TRBV6-2 or TRBV6-3 and TRBJ1-5; 10 bases fit TRBD1. Germline V gives CDR1 MNHEY, CDR2 SVGEGT. V was clipped by 6 bases and J by 2 bases; unmatched bases: 10. This CDR3 region has 17 residues. DNA for the CDR3: TGTGCCAGCAGCCCCCGGGACAGGGGAGAGGGCAATCAGCCCCAGCATTTT. This codes for CASSPRDRGEGNQPQHF.

The chain employs TRBV13 and TRBJ2-3; D gene uncertain. Germline V gene lookup returns CDR1 PRHDT and CDR2 FYEKMQ (reference sequence). The CDR3 length is 17 residues. The V and J ends lost 5 bases and 0 bases respectively, with 18 bases between them. This CDR3 reads CASSPAYPDPSTDTQYF. As DNA, the CDR3 is TGTGCCAGCAGCCCCGCTTATCCAGACCCGAGCACAGATACGCAGTATTTT.

The rearrangement uses TRBV7-9 and TRBJ2-7; no definite D call. The V end was cut by 5 bases, the J end by 0 bases, with 14 bases between. The V gene's germline CDR1 is SEHNR and CDR2 FQNEAQ (reference sequence). This CDR3 is built from 15 residues. The CDR3 is CASSPPSGASYEQYF. In DNA form, the CDR3 reads TGTGCCAGCAGCCCCCCCTCGGGTGCCTCCTACGAGCAGTACTTC.

The chain uses TRBV10-3 and TRBJ1-1, with a possible D match to TRBD1 (5 bases). CDR1 and CDR2 (germline): ENHRY, SYGVKD. The CDR3 totals 15 residues. Trimming shortened V by 2 bases and J by 3 bases, and 13 bases separated the two germline ends. The CDR3, as DNA: TGTGCCATCAGTGAGCCCCAGGAAGGGGACACTGAAGCTTTCTTT. Encoded protein: CAISEPQEGDTEAFF.

The chain employs TRBV11-2 and TRBJ2-2; 15 bases are a match to TRBD2. The CDR3 has 19 residues. CDR1 SGHAT and CDR2 FQNNGV come from the germline V gene. V shed 7 bases and J 0 bases; nucleotides not matched to a gene: 9. CDR3 sequence (DNA): TGTGCCAGCAAATATTTAGGGACTAGCGGGGGGACGAACACCGGGGAGCTGTTTTTT. Translated, it gives CASKYLGTSGGTNTGELFF. Supplemented by reference TRBV11-2 and TRBJ2-2, the full variable domain reads EAGVAQSPRYKIIEKRQSVAFWCNPISGHATLYWYQQILGQGPKLLIQFQNNGVVDDSQLPKDRFSAERLKGVDSTLKIQPAKLEDSAVYLCASKYLGTSGGTNTGELFFGEGSRLTVL.

V and J are TRBV15 and TRBJ2-5, with D possibly matching TRBD1 (6 bases). The germline V gene encodes CDR1 LNHNV and CDR2 YYDKDF (reference sequence). This CDR3 spans 13 amino acids. V was cut by 6 bases and J by 5 bases, with 13 bases left in between. The CDR3 loop reads CATSQGLLETQYF. The CDR3, as DNA: TGTGCCACCAGTCAGGGGCTCTTGGAGACCCAGTACTTC. Full variable domain (outside the CDR3, taken from reference TRBV15 and TRBJ2-5): DAMVIQNPRYQVTQFGKPVTLSCSQTLNHNVMYWYQQKSSQAPKLLFHYYDKDFNNEADTPDNFQSRRPNTSFCFLDIRSPGLGDTAMYLCATSQGLLETQYFGPGTRLLVL.

This clone was counted many times. The chain couples TRBV21-1 to TRBJ1-3; TRBD1 is taken as the D call from the table, unchecked against the DNA. TRBV21-1 is a recognized pseudogene. The CDR3 covers 15 residues. The CDR3 region is CASIWWATSGNTIYF. The CDR3 bases are TGTGCCAGCATCTGGTGGGCCACTTCGGGAAACACCATATATTTT.

This chain joins TRBV5-6 and TRBJ1-5; possible D gene TRBD1, 5 bases. This CDR3 contains 14 residues. Germline lookup yields CDR1 SGHDT and CDR2 YYEEEE. V lost 4 bases, J lost 0 bases, and 8 bases lay in between. The CDR3 nucleotides are TGTGCCAGCAGCCCGGGACTTAGCAATCAGCCCCAGCATTTT. Amino acids: CASSPGLSNQPQHF.